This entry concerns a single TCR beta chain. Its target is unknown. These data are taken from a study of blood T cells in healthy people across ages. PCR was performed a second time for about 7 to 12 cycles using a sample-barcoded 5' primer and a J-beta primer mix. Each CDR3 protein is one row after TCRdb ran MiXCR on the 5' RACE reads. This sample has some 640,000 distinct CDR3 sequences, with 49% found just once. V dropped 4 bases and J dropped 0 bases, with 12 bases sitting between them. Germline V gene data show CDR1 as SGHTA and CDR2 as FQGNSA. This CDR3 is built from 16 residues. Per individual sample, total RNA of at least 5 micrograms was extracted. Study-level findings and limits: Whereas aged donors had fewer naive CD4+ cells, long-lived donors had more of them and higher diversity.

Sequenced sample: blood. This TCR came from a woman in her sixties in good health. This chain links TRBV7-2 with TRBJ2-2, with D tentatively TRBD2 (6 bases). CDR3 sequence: CASSSGGATNTGELFF. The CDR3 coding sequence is TGTGCCAGCAGCTCCGGCGGGGCAACGAACACCGGGGAGCTGTTTTTT.